This passage covers 15 T cell receptor beta chains from one sample sequenced in a study of T cells expressing NK-cell markers (dated by TCRdb to the early 2020s). The method was 5' RACE. This sample was sequenced with an Illumina HiSeq 2000. One entry per CDR3 protein sequence results from the TCRdb reprocessing of the reads, with DNA left out. The table for this sample lists about 390,000 distinct CDR3 sequences. The ten biggest clones cover around 11% of the sample. The specimen was blood T cells: a sorted CD56 or NKG2C T cell subset, CD4+ or CD8+ T cells, or bulk PBMC T cells (not recorded which). The receptor source for this set is a woman in her forties or fifties in good health. Donor details come from another sample of the same person, matched by shared clones.

The chain links TRBV9 to TRBJ2-1. This CDR3 region has 14 residues. Germline V gene data show CDR1 as SGDLS and CDR2 as YYNGEE. The CDR3 here is CASSVEALRGEQFF. The variable domain in full, with the rest retrieved from reference TRBV9 and TRBJ2-1, is DSGVTQTPKHLITATGQRVTLRCSPRSGDLSVYWYQQSLDQGLQFLIQYYNGEERAKGNILERFSAQQFPDLHSELNLSSLELGDSALYFCASSVEALRGEQFFGPGTRLTVL.

This CDR3 is CASSFGTSGRLQTQYF. This chain links TRBV5-1 with TRBJ2-5; TCRdb's D gene call, TRBD2, goes unchecked for lack of DNA. The CDR3 runs to 16 residues. Germline V gene sequence: CDR1 SGHRS, CDR2 YFSETQ.

CDR3 protein: CASSILGVYTGELFF. The rearrangement joins TRBV7-2 to TRBJ2-2. Germline V gives CDR1 SGHTA, CDR2 FQGNSA. This CDR3 contains 15 residues.

The chain is built from TRBV3-1 and TRBJ2-5; TCRdb selects TRBD2, and the lack of DNA leaves this call unchecked. The germline gives CDR1 LGHDT, CDR2 YNNKEL (reference sequence). The CDR3 totals 18 residues. The CDR3 sequence: CASSRGGLADPGQETQYF.

The genes are TRBV29-1 and TRBJ2-3; TCRdb's D gene call, TRBD1, goes unchecked for lack of DNA. The V gene's germline CDR1 is SQVTM and CDR2 ANQGSEA. The CDR3 length is 15 residues. The CDR3 sequence: CSASSGTGDWDTQYF.

The chain has TRBV11-2 and TRBJ2-3; absent DNA, TCRdb's TRBD1 call cannot be checked. The CDR3 consists of 14 residues. The germline CDR1 and CDR2 sequences are SGHAT and FQNNGV. The CDR3 here is CASSLGQGWDTQYF.

The chain couples TRBV10-3 to TRBJ2-3; TCRdb selects TRBD1, and the lack of DNA leaves this call unchecked. The CDR3 extends over 15 amino acids. Germline CDR1 ENHRY, CDR2 SYGVKD. CDR3 in amino acids: CAIREDRGSSDTQYF.

The gene calls are TRBV5-1 and TRBJ2-3; TCRdb outputs TRBD2, but without DNA this stays unchecked. The CDR3 consists of 12 residues. Germline V gene lookup returns CDR1 SGHRS and CDR2 YFSETQ. The CDR3 region is CASSLEGHTQYF.

V is TRBV30 and J is TRBJ2-1; with no DNA, the TCRdb D assignment of TRBD1 cannot be verified. This CDR3 is built from 14 residues. The germline gives CDR1 GTSNPN, CDR2 SVGIG (reference sequence). Here the CDR3 reads CAWGPGQGRNEQFF.

V is TRBV12-3 or TRBV12-4 and J is TRBJ1-2; the D gene TCRdb calls, TRBD1, cannot be checked with no DNA. The CDR3 spans 14 residues. The CDR3 spells CASSPDRGSYGYTF.

The gene calls are TRBV9 and TRBJ2-7; TCRdb indicates TRBD1, and absent DNA this call remains unverified. Germline CDR1 is SGDLS and CDR2 is YYNGEE. The CDR3 loop spans 15 amino acids. This chain's CDR3 is CASSPSGTGEYEQYF.

The rearrangement uses TRBV18 and TRBJ2-1; TCRdb calls TRBD2, which cannot be checked without DNA. Germline CDR1 reads KGHSH; CDR2 reads LQKENI. The CDR3 length is 16 residues. CDR3 region: CASSRAGTSDYNEQFF.

The rearrangement links TRBV5-1 to TRBJ2-7; TCRdb returns TRBD1, unconfirmable since there is no DNA. The CDR3 loop spans 16 amino acids. Germline CDR1 and CDR2: SGHRS and YFSETQ. The CDR3: CASSLARAPGMDEQYF.

V usage is TRBV19 and J usage is TRBJ1-2. CDR1 is LNHDA, CDR2 SQIVND, per germline (reference sequence). The CDR3 has 12 residues. The CDR3 sequence: CARTNLDRGYTF.

This chain connects TRBV2 to TRBJ2-1; without DNA, the TCRdb call of TRBD1 cannot be checked. CDR1 is SNHLY, CDR2 FYNNEI, per germline. The CDR3 is 16 amino acids. CDR3 region: CASSEHGHREDNEQFF. Combining the CDR3 with reference TRBV2 and TRBJ2-1 gives the whole variable domain EPEVTQTPSHQVTQMGQEVILRCVPISNHLYFYWYRQILGQKVEFLVSFYNNEISEKSEIFDDQFSVERPDGSNFTLKIRSTKLEDSAMYFCASSEHGHREDNEQFFGPGTRLTVL.